This TCR beta chain was obtained from a study of T cell changes during pregnancy in multiple sclerosis. Only in-frame clones appear in the TCRdb table, and some are missing; sequencing was by immunoSEQ multiplex PCR. Of tens of thousands of clones listed, approximately 90% are singletons. Trimming cost V 3 bases and J 3 bases, with 14 bases left between them. The length of the CDR3 is 15 residues. Germline V gene sequence: CDR1 LNHDA, CDR2 SQIVND (reference sequence). The rearrangement uses TRBV19 and TRBJ1-2; D unresolved. This clonotype originated in a female donor in good health, enrolled as a control in a pregnancy study. The sequenced sample was peripheral blood, obtained in the first trimester of pregnancy. DNA for the CDR3: TGTGCCAGTAGTATCGCAGGAGGGTCCTACTATGGCTACACCTTC. Translated, it gives CASSIAGGSYYGYTF.